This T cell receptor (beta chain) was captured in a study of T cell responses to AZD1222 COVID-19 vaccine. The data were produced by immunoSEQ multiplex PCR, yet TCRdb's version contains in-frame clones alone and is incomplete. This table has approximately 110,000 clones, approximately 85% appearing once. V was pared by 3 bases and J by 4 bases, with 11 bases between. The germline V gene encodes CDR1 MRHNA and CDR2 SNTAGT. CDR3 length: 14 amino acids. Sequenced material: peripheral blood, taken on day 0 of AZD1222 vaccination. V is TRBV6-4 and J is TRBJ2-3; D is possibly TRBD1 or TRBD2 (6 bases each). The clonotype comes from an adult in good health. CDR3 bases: TGTGCCAGCAGTGAGGGGGGCCAGGCAGATACGCAGTATTTT. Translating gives CASSEGGQADTQYF.